Listed below are T cell receptor beta chains from one sample, sequenced in a study of PD-1 blockade in mismatch repair-deficient tumors. The protocol was immunoSEQ multiplex PCR, while the TCRdb copy is restricted to in-frame clones and leaves out a portion. The sample holds fewer than 60,000 clones, 65% to 80% seen once. The starting material was PBMCs, obtained before pembrolizumab treatment. The receptors shown here come from an adult with mismatch repair-deficient cancer. Both conserved end residues are part of each CDR3. A D gene is named only where the DNA matches it firmly. Where a row states a size, it is once, few, many or the class of an expanded clone; other rows omit it.

j_call v_call d_call clone_size cdr3_nt cdr3_aa
TRBJ2-7 TRBV10-3 NA medium-sized TGTGCCATCAGTGGGGGCTGGGGGTCATCCTACGAGCAGTACTTC CAISGGWGSSYEQYF
TRBJ2-7 TRBV6-1 NA once TGTGCCAGCGGTTCGATGGGGGATGTCTACGAGCAGTACTTC CASGSMGDVYEQYF
TRBJ1-3 TRBV4-1 NA NA TGCGCCAGCAGCCAAAATGTTCTCGGACTGAGCGATTTCTCTGGAAACACCATATATTTT CASSQNVLGLSDFSGNTIYF
TRBJ1-3 TRBV30 TRBD1 NA TGTGCCTGGAGTCCGGGACAGGGAGGAAACACCATATATTTT CAWSPGQGGNTIYF
TRBJ2-3 TRBV2 NA NA TGTGCCAGCAGTCCATCTACAGATACGCAGTATTTT CASSPSTDTQYF
TRBJ2-1 TRBV7-7 TRBD2 NA TGTGCTAGCAGCAAAGGGACTAGCGGGAGTAATGAGCAGTTCTTC CASSKGTSGSNEQFF
TRBJ1-5 TRBV4-1 NA few TGCGCCAGCAGCCAAGATAGAACAGCTTATAGCAATCAGCCCCAGCATTTT CASSQDRTAYSNQPQHF
TRBJ2-7 TRBV5-1 NA NA TGCGCCAGCAGCTTGCAGGGTGAACGGGCCTACGAGCAGTACTTC CASSLQGERAYEQYF
TRBJ1-2 TRBV30 NA NA TGTGCCTGGAGGGCCATGGGTGGCTACACCTTC CAWRAMGGYTF
TRBJ2-5 TRBV5-1 NA NA TGCGCCAGCAGCTTGTATGGGGTAACGGCCCAGTACTTC CASSLYGVTAQYF
TRBJ2-7 TRBV9 TRBD2 NA TGTGCCAGCAGCGTTCTAGCGGGAAACTACGAGCAGTACTTC CASSVLAGNYEQYF
TRBJ2-1 TRBV7-9 TRBD2 NA TGTGCCAGCAGCTTAGGGACTAGCGGGAACTCCTACAATGAGCAGTTCTTC CASSLGTSGNSYNEQFF
TRBJ2-1 TRBV4-1 TRBD2 medium-sized TGCGCCAGCAGCCAAGATGGGACTAGCTTGAATGAGCAGTTCTTC CASSQDGTSLNEQFF
TRBJ1-2 TRBV27 TRBD1 NA TGTGCCAGCAGTTTGACGCAAAGACCGGGACAGGGCGATGGCTACACCTTC CASSLTQRPGQGDGYTF
TRBJ1-5 TRBV6-1 NA few TGTGCCAGCAGTATTGGGGTCGGCCAGCCCCAGCATTTT CASSIGVGQPQHF
TRBJ2-5 TRBV5-4 TRBD2 NA TGTGCCAGCAGCCAGGGTGGGGCTAGCGGCTACCAAGAGACCCAGTACTTC CASSQGGASGYQETQYF
TRBJ2-1 TRBV25-1 NA NA TGTGCCAGCAGTGACTCTAGCGCTAGCCCCTACAATGAGCAGTTCTTC CASSDSSASPYNEQFF
TRBJ2-5 TRBV2 NA NA TGTGCCAGCAGGCTGGCAGAACAAGAGACCCAGTACTTC CASRLAEQETQYF
TRBJ2-1 TRBV5-4 NA NA TGTGCCAGCAGCCCCCAGTTGACGGTAGGTGAGCAGTTCTTC CASSPQLTVGEQFF
TRBJ2-7 TRBV7-2 TRBD1 NA TGTGCCAGCAGCCTTAACGCCCCCGGGACAGCCCCCTACGAGCAGTACTTC CASSLNAPGTAPYEQYF
TRBJ2-7 TRBV9 NA NA TGTGCCAGCAGCGTAGGCGGGGCGTACTACGAGCAGTACTTC CASSVGGAYYEQYF
TRBJ2-7 TRBV2 NA NA TGTGCCAGCTTTTCGCTGGCTGGACAGAACTCCTACGAGCAGTACTTC CASFSLAGQNSYEQYF
TRBJ2-1 TRBV19 TRBD2 NA TGTGCCAGTACCCCACCGGGACTAGCGGGAATGAATGAGCAGTTCTTC CASTPPGLAGMNEQFF
TRBJ1-4 TRBV30 NA NA TGTGCCTGGAGTGTAGGGACAAACGGTGAAAAACTGTTTTTT CAWSVGTNGEKLFF
TRBJ2-7 TRBV10-3 TRBD2 NA TGTGCCATCAGAGGCCTAGCGGGAGGACCTCTCTCCTACGAGCAGTACTTC CAIRGLAGGPLSYEQYF
TRBJ1-1 TRBV27 NA NA TGTGCCAGCAGTTTACAGGGGTTTATCCCTGAAGCTTTCTTT CASSLQGFIPEAFF
TRBJ2-4 TRBV21-1 NA NA TGTGCCAGGACCGTACCGGGACAGAAATCCATAGCCAAAAACATTCAGTACTTC CARTVPGQKSIAKNIQYF
TRBJ1-2 TRBV29-1 NA NA TGCAGCGGAGGGACAAGGCAGGAAGGCTACACCTTC CSGGTRQEGYTF
TRBJ2-7 TRBV4-3 TRBD2 NA TGCGCCAGCAGCCAACAGCGGGGGAACGAGCAGTACTTC CASSQQRGNEQYF
TRBJ1-2 TRBV19 NA NA TGTGCCAGTAGTTGGACCTCAGGGGCCGTGACTCATGGCTACACCTTC CASSWTSGAVTHGYTF
TRBJ1-1 TRBV19 NA once TGTGCCAGTAGTCTTAACAGCATGAACACTGAAGCTTTCTTT CASSLNSMNTEAFF
TRBJ1-5 TRBV13 NA NA TGTGCCAGCAGCCAGGGAGAGGGCAATCAGCCCCAGCATTTT CASSQGEGNQPQHF
TRBJ1-1 TRBV7-9 NA NA TGTGCCAGCAGCTTAGTTTGGGAAGCTTTCTTT CASSLVWEAFF
TRBJ1-5 TRBV6-6 NA once TGTGCCAGCAGACAGGGCTCGGTCGGCAATCAGCCCCAGCATTTT CASRQGSVGNQPQHF
TRBJ2-7 TRBV30 NA once TGTGCCGGGGGCGCTACCCCTTACGAGCAGTACTTC CAGGATPYEQYF
TRBJ2-1 TRBV15 NA NA TGTGCCACCAGCAGAGATGGTAGGACCCGAGGTTACAATGAGCAGTTCTTC CATSRDGRTRGYNEQFF
TRBJ1-3 TRBV19 TRBD1 NA TGTGCCACCGAAAACCAGGGGGCTAGAAACACCATATATTTT CATENQGARNTIYF